Following are 6 T cell receptor beta chains from one sample sequenced in a study of blood T cell repertoires in COVID-19. Method: immunoSEQ multiplex PCR; TCRdb's copy keeps in-frame clones and lacks some. The sample lists more than 45,000 clones, 84% occurring once. The sequenced sample consisted of peripheral blood. These receptors came from a man aged 80 or over with COVID-19, enrolled during active disease.

The J gene is TRBJ1-4, the V gene TRBV27; 7 bases fit TRBD1. CDR3 size: 15 residues. Germline lookup yields CDR1 MNHEY and CDR2 SMNVEV (reference sequence). J lost 5 bases, V lost 4 bases, and 7 bases had no gene match. DNA of the CDR3: TGTGCCAGCAGTTCCTCAGGGGGACCGAATGAAAAACTGTTTTTT. Amino acids: CASSSSGGPNEKLFF.

J is TRBJ1-2 and V is TRBV6-2 or TRBV6-3; 8 bases map to TRBD1. CDR3 size: 16 residues. Germline V gene lookup returns CDR1 MNHEY and CDR2 SVGEGT. Trimming at V came to 3 bases and at J to 7 bases, leaving 13 bases not matched to a gene. CDR3 coding DNA: TGTGCCAGCAGTTATACCGGGACAGGTTCGGGGTTTGGCTACACCTTC. Its protein is CASSYTGTGSGFGYTF.

CDR3 sequence (DNA): TGTGCCAGTAGTACTGGCGGGGGACGAGAGTACTTC. Protein: CASSTGGGREYF. The chain links TRBV19 to TRBJ2-5, with TRBD2 matching 7 bases. CDR1 is LNHDA and CDR2 is SQIVND in the germline V gene (reference sequence). The CDR3 spans 12 residues. The junction had 8 bases not matched to a gene; V was cut back by 4 bases and J by 12 bases.

This rearrangement joins TRBV5-1 to TRBJ2-5; 8 nucleotides line up with TRBD1. The ends lost 6 bases at V and 2 bases at J; junction bases unmatched: 21. The CDR3 is 19 residues long. In germline, CDR1 is SGHRS, CDR2 YFSETQ. In nucleotides, the CDR3 is TGCGCCAGCACTCGTTTCGGAACGAGGGGGCGGGACAGGCAAGAGACCCAGTACTTC. It is translated as CASTRFGTRGRDRQETQYF.

This clone occurred once. The J gene is TRBJ2-7, the V gene TRBV20-1, with D unclear. The V end was cut by 5 bases, the J end by 6 bases, with 11 bases between. From germline, CDR1 is DFQATT and CDR2 SNEGSKA (reference sequence). The CDR3 extends over 11 amino acids. The CDR3 nucleotides read TGCAGTGCTGAGAGGAGTTCCGAGCAGTACTTC. It yields the protein CSAERSSEQYF.

The chain employs TRBV27 and TRBJ1-1; D uncertain. The V end lost 7 bases, the J end lost 0 bases, and 12 bases lay between the germline ends. The CDR3 loop spans 14 amino acids. Germline values: CDR1 MNHEY, CDR2 SMNVEV (reference sequence). The CDR3: CASNPGGMNTEAFF. CDR3 nucleotides: TGTGCCAGCAACCCCGGAGGTATGAACACTGAAGCTTTCTTT.